This is a list of T cell receptor beta chains from one sample in a study of blood T cell repertoires in COVID-19. Sequenced by immunoSEQ multiplex PCR; TCRdb stores in-frame clones only, minus some. The sample yields 120,000 to 150,000 clones, approximately 90% seen once. Sequenced sample: PBMCs or T cells enriched from blood (not recorded which). The receptors come from a woman aged 25 to 45 with acute COVID-19. CDR3s include the opening cysteine and the closing phenylalanine or tryptophan. A D gene is named only where the DNA matches it firmly. Rows may omit the clone size; those that give it use once, few, many or a size class.

CDR3nt,CDR3aa,abundance,v_gene,d_gene,j_gene
TGTGCCAGCAGCTTAAAACAGGCGAACACTGAAGCTTTCTTT,CASSLKQANTEAFF,NA,TRBV7-9,NA,TRBJ1-1
TGTGCCAGCAGCTCCGGAGGGGTAGCGGGAGCCTACGAGCAGTACTTC,CASSSGGVAGAYEQYF,NA,TRBV9,TRBD2,TRBJ2-7
TGTGCCAGCTCGCAGACAGGGTTTAGTGGCTACACCTTC,CASSQTGFSGYTF,NA,TRBV18,TRBD1,TRBJ1-2
TGCGCCAGCCTCGAGTGGGCTAGCGGGATGAGAACGGGGGATGAGCAGTTCTTC,CASLEWASGMRTGDEQFF,NA,TRBV10-2,TRBD2,TRBJ2-1
TGTGCCAGCAGCTTGCGACAGGGGGCGGAGCAGTTCTTC,CASSLRQGAEQFF,NA,TRBV7-2,TRBD1,TRBJ2-1
TGTGCCAGTAGTAAAGGACAGGATAATCAGCCCCAGCATTTT,CASSKGQDNQPQHF,NA,TRBV19,TRBD1,TRBJ1-5
TGTGCCAGCGCGCTACCCGGGACAGGAGGATACGAGCAGTACTTC,CASALPGTGGYEQYF,NA,TRBV28,TRBD1,TRBJ2-7
TGTGCCAGCAGTTTATCGGTAGCGGGAGATAGAAACATTCAGTACTTC,CASSLSVAGDRNIQYF,NA,TRBV27,TRBD2,TRBJ2-4
TGTGCCTCCAACGACCGGGCGCGGGGTCAGCCCCAGCATTTT,CASNDRARGQPQHF,NA,TRBV7-2,NA,TRBJ1-5
TGTGCCAGCTCACCGGGGGGGGAGGATTCACCCCTCCACTTT,CASSPGGEDSPLHF,few,TRBV18,NA,TRBJ1-6
TGTGCCAGCAGTTTGGCGGGGTCGGGGGCCCAGTACTTC,CASSLAGSGAQYF,NA,TRBV28,NA,TRBJ2-5
TGTGCCAGTAGTATCGGACTAGCGGGGGGCGGGGATGAGCAGTTCTTC,CASSIGLAGGGDEQFF,NA,TRBV19,TRBD2,TRBJ2-1
TGTGCCAGTAGTCTACGGGAGAACTATGGCTACACCTTC,CASSLRENYGYTF,NA,TRBV19,NA,TRBJ1-2
TGCGCCAGCACCGGGGACAGGGGTATCCACGAGCAGTACTTC,CASTGDRGIHEQYF,NA,TRBV5-1,TRBD1,TRBJ2-7
TGTGCCAGCAGTGAATTTCTAGCGGGAAAGGATGAGCAGTTCTTC,CASSEFLAGKDEQFF,NA,TRBV25-1,TRBD2,TRBJ2-1
TGTGCCAGCAGTTTATCGGGGGGGACTTATAATGAAAAACTGTTTTTT,CASSLSGGTYNEKLFF,NA,TRBV27,NA,TRBJ1-4
TGTGCCAGCTCACCGGCCAAAGGACAGAACCCTTATAGCAATCAGCCCCAGCATTTT,CASSPAKGQNPYSNQPQHF,NA,TRBV18,NA,TRBJ1-5
TGTGCCTGGAGAGCAGGGGTGGGTGGCTACACCTTC,CAWRAGVGGYTF,few,TRBV30,NA,TRBJ1-2
TGTGCCAGCAGTTTTGGAACAGGGGTAGGGGGGCAGTACTTC,CASSFGTGVGGQYF,NA,TRBV27,TRBD1,TRBJ2-7
TGTGCTAGTGGTTTGATGCGAGATGGACTAGCGAGAACAGATACGCAGTATTTT,CASGLMRDGLARTDTQYF,NA,TRBV12-5,TRBD2,TRBJ2-3
TGTGCCAGCAGCGCACCTCAGCAGACAGGGGTAGAAGATGGCTACACCTTC,CASSAPQQTGVEDGYTF,NA,TRBV9,TRBD1,TRBJ1-2
TGTGCCAGCAGTAAACAGGGGAATAATCAGCCCCAGCATTTT,CASSKQGNNQPQHF,NA,TRBV5-4,TRBD1,TRBJ1-5
TGTGCCAGCAGTTCCCTACTAGCGGCTAGCACAGATACGCAGTATTTT,CASSSLLAASTDTQYF,NA,TRBV6-5,TRBD2,TRBJ2-3
TGTGCCAGCAGCTCACTCAATACCGGGGAGCTGTTTTTT,CASSSLNTGELFF,NA,TRBV7-9,NA,TRBJ2-2
TGTGCCATCAGCTACAGGGGCCCTACCGGTACGCAGTATTTT,CAISYRGPTGTQYF,NA,TRBV10-3,TRBD1,TRBJ2-3